The clone carrying this T cell receptor beta chain was seen many times. This specimen comes from a study of blood T cells in healthy people across ages. It was with a sample-barcoded 5' primer and a J-beta primer mix that a second PCR of roughly 7 to 12 cycles was run. MiXCR, run by TCRdb on the 5' RACE reads, gives a single entry per CDR3 protein. Of some 880,000 distinct CDR3 sequences listed, 35% to 40% are singletons. CDR1 is SGHTA and CDR2 is FQGNSA in the germline V gene. The CDR3 covers 16 residues. Trimming removed 4 bases from V and 2 bases from J, with 16 bases in between. The clonotype comes from a man aged 18 to 29 in good health. The chain links TRBV7-2 to TRBJ2-3, with D perhaps TRBD2 (6 bases). Sequencing used blood. CDR3 residues: CASSSRGSGYTDTQYF. CDR3 nucleotides: TGTGCCAGCAGCTCCCGGGGTAGCGGCTACACAGATACGCAGTATTTT.